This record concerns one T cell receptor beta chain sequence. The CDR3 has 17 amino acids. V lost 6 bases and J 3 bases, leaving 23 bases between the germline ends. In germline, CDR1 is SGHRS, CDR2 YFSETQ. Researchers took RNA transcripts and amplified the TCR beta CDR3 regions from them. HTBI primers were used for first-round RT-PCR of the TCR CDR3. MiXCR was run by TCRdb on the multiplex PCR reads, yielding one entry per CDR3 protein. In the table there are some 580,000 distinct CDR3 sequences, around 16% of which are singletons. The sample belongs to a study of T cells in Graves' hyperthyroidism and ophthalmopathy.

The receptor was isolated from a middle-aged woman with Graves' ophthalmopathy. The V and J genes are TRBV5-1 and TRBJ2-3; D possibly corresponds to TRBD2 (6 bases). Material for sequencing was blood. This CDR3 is CASTLSGGPYLTDTQYF. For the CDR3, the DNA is TGCGCCAGCACCCTTTCCGGGGGACCCTACCTTACAGATACGCAGTATTTT.